This TCR beta chain was recovered during a study of blood T cell repertoires in COVID-19. Study-level background: Acute and convalescent COVID-19 samples came from the United States, Italy and Spain. T cells, B-cell-depleted T cells, or PBMCs provided the cDNA or gDNA that served as material.

The V gene end was trimmed by 6 bases and the J gene end by 0 bases; junction bases not matched to a gene: 8. This CDR3 is built from 16 residues. Germline lookup yields CDR1 MNHNY and CDR2 SVGAGI (reference sequence). As originally analysed: Reference gene primer amplification gave estimated nucleated cell counts. TCRdb's copy holds only in-frame clones and misses some; the assay was immunoSEQ multiplex PCR. The V and J calls and clone size come from that table; D and trimming were worked out from the DNA. The sample records around 150,000 clones, roughly 90% being singletons. The clonotype originates from a man aged 50 or older with active or convalescent COVID-19. The rearrangement links TRBV6-6 to TRBJ1-5; TRBD1 matches 7 bases. The sample comprised peripheral blood. Here the CDR3 DNA reads TGTGCCAGCAGAGAGGGACAGTCCCATAGCAATCAGCCCCAGCATTTT. Its translation: CASREGQSHSNQPQHF.